These 26 T cell receptor beta chains came from one sample sequenced in a study of Graves' ophthalmopathy and Graves' hyperthyroidism. Investigators amplified TCR beta CDR3 regions from RNA transcripts. After a first-round RT-PCR with HTBI primers, a second-round multiplex PCR was run. TCRdb fed the multiplex PCR reads into MiXCR, producing one record per CDR3 protein. The sample lists 600,000 to 700,000 distinct CDR3 sequences; over 40% were seen once. Input material: peripheral blood. The receptor source for this set is an adult man with Graves' ophthalmopathy.

This clonotype showed up many times. V is TRBV7-8 and J is TRBJ1-1, with TRBD1 matching over 7 bases. The CDR3 sequence is 13 residues long. Germline values: CDR1 SGHVS, CDR2 FQNEAQ. J was trimmed by 5 bases and V by 6 bases; bases with no gene match: 6. The DNA for the CDR3 is TGTGCCAGCAGTCAGGGGGTGGGAACTGAAGCTTTCTTT. Its translation is CASSQGVGTEAFF.

Worth noting for this clonotype: Since no conserved phenylalanine or tryptophan closes the CDR3, a read error is the likely cause. J is TRBJ1-1 and V is TRBV20-1; D unclear. Germline V lookup: CDR1 DFQATT, CDR2 SNEGSKA (reference sequence). Trimming cost V 4 bases and J 0 bases, with 9 bases left between them. The length of the CDR3 is 13 residues. The CDR3 DNA reads TGCAGTGCTATGGAGAGTGTGAACACTGAAGCTTTCTAT. Translation: CSAMESVNTEAFY.

Only a few counts were recorded for this clonotype. V gene TRBV6-6 combines with J gene TRBJ1-6; TRBD1 might be the D (6 bases). Trimming left V 6 bases short and J 3 bases short, with 18 bases between. The germline CDR1 and CDR2 sequences are MNHNY and SVGAGI (reference sequence). The CDR3 contains 17 residues. The CDR3: CASRKTGPGDYNSPLHF. In nucleotides, the CDR3 is TGTGCCAGCAGAAAAACCGGACCAGGGGACTATAATTCACCCCTCCACTTT.

This clonotype appeared many times. The chain uses TRBV29-1 and TRBJ1-1; D ambiguous. Trimming pared 7 bases from V and 1 base from J, leaving 10 bases between. CDR1 is SQVTM and CDR2 is ANQGSEA in the germline V gene. CDR3 length equals 12 residues. CDR3 sequence (DNA): TGCAGCGGTTGCACACCGAACACTGAAGCTTTCTTT. Its protein product is CSGCTPNTEAFF.

This clonotype has a count of ten or more. CDR3 residues: CASGPSFYEQYF. The DNA for the CDR3 is TGTGCCAGCGGCCCTAGCTTCTACGAGCAGTACTTC. This chain links TRBV2 with TRBJ2-7; D is possibly TRBD2 (5 bases). Germline V lookup: CDR1 SNHLY, CDR2 FYNNEI. V was shortened by 8 bases and J by 3 bases, with 11 bases between the two germline ends. The CDR3 length is 12 residues.

In regard to this clonotype: The CDR3 ends on some other residue instead of the conserved phenylalanine or tryptophan, so this is likely a read error. Because the CDR3's place on the DNA is in doubt, the DNA is left out and the CDR3 is given as listed by TCRdb. The genes are TRBV10-3 and TRBJ1-1; the D call of TRBD1 is as the table states it, not checked on the DNA. The CDR3 totals 10 residues, both ends included. Looked up from germline, CDR1 is ENHRY and CDR2 is SYGVKD. CDR3 sequence: CAISESNTGP.

In its sample, this clonotype was seen many times. The chain joins TRBV10-3 to TRBJ2-5; no firm D call. The germline V gene has CDR1 ENHRY and CDR2 SYGVKD. This CDR3 contains 13 residues. V lost 3 bases, J lost 5 bases, and 10 bases lay in between. In nucleotides, the CDR3 is TGTGCCATCAGTGACCCCAGTACGGAGACCCAGTACTTC. This gives the protein CAISDPSTETQYF.

The gene calls are TRBV4-1 and TRBJ2-7; 13 bases map to TRBD2. The J segment lost 0 bases and the V segment lost 1 base, leaving 6 bases of the junction unmatched. Germline CDR1 is MGHRA and CDR2 is YSYEKL. This CDR3 region has 18 residues. This chain's CDR3 is CASSQVPGTSGDSYEQYF. In DNA, the CDR3 is TGCGCCAGCAGCCAAGTTCCCGGGACTAGCGGGGACTCCTACGAGCAGTACTTC.

The chain is built from TRBV2 and TRBJ2-5, with D possibly TRBD1 on 5 matching bases. Germline-derived CDR1 and CDR2 are SNHLY and FYNNEI. The CDR3 sequence is 13 residues long. The CDR3: CATVGASQETQYF. For the CDR3, the DNA is TGTGCTACGGTAGGGGCCAGCCAAGAGACCCAGTACTTC.

The sample holds a few counts of this clonotype. The rearrangement joins TRBV11-2 to TRBJ1-5; no reliable D call. This CDR3 region has 15 residues. The germline V gene encodes CDR1 SGHAT and CDR2 FQNNGV. Deletions cut 3 bases from V and 2 bases from J, with 11 bases between. The CDR3 DNA follows: TGTGCCAGCAGCTTTGGGAGGAATGGCAATCAGCCCCAGCATTTT. It translates to CASSFGRNGNQPQHF.

The V gene is TRBV5-1, the J gene TRBJ2-7; TRBD2 matches at 9 bases. Germline-derived CDR1 and CDR2 are SGHRS and YFSETQ. This CDR3 region has 18 residues. Losses at the gene ends were 0 bases for V and 2 bases for J; bases not matched to a gene: 12. The CDR3 spells CASSLVFSREGHPYEQYF. The CDR3 nucleotides are TGCGCCAGCAGCTTGGTATTTTCGCGGGAGGGCCACCCCTACGAGCAGTACTTC.

The chain has TRBV12-3 or TRBV12-4 and TRBJ1-1; D is unresolved. Trimming left V 7 bases short and J 1 base short, with 19 bases between. The CDR3 consists of 16 residues. The CDR3 is CASTPLGSQTNTEAFF. As DNA, the CDR3 is TGTGCCAGCACCCCCCTCGGGTCCCAGACGAACACTGAAGCTTTCTTT.

This chain links TRBV7-6 with TRBJ2-7, with a tentative D call TRBD1 (6 bases). The DNA end is more similar to TRBJ2-1, so the J call may be wrong. CDR3 length: 13 residues. Per germline, CDR1 SGHVS and CDR2 FNYEAQ. Here the CDR3 DNA reads TGTGCCAGCAGCTTTACAGGGCTCAATGAGCAGTTCTTC. Residues: CASSFTGLNEQFF.

The table lists this clonotype with many counts. The chain employs TRBV7-8 and TRBJ2-6; the D gene could be TRBD1 or TRBD2 (5 bases each). This CDR3 is 19 amino acids long. Trimming pared 1 base from V and 0 bases from J, leaving 16 bases between. CDR1 and CDR2 (germline): SGHVS, FQNEAQ. The CDR3 nucleotides are TGTGCCAGCAGCTTAGTCGGAGGACATGGCTACTCTGGGGCCAACGTCCTGACTTTC. This codes for CASSLVGGHGYSGANVLTF. The full variable domain, with the rest looked up from reference TRBV7-8 and TRBJ2-6, is GAGVSQSPRYKVAKRGQDVALRCDPISGHVSLFWYQQALGQGPEFLTYFQNEAQLDKSGLPSDRFFAERPEGSVSTLKIQRTQQEDSAVYLCASSLVGGHGYSGANVLTFGAGSRLTVL.

The chain carries TRBV6-6 and TRBJ1-1; D gene ambiguous. CDR1 and CDR2 from the germline V gene are MNHNY and SVGAGI (reference sequence). The CDR3 length is 14 residues. V lost 0 bases to trimming and J lost 7 bases, with 12 bases between them. CDR3 DNA sequence: TGTGCCAGCAGTTACTCGAACGGTGACAATGAAGCTTTCTTT. Its protein is CASSYSNGDNEAFF.

This rearrangement joins TRBV4-1 to TRBJ2-7, with a possible D match to TRBD2 (5 bases). V lost 3 bases, J lost 8 bases, and 23 bases lay in between. The CDR3 sequence is 16 residues long. The germline V gene encodes CDR1 MGHRA and CDR2 YSYEKL. The CDR3: CASSHGPGVYADKQYF. CDR3 nucleotides: TGCGCCAGCAGCCACGGACCCGGGGTCTACGCCGACAAGCAGTACTTC.

As regards this clonotype: This may stem from a read error, because a much larger clone lies one nucleotide away. This chain uses TRBV10-3 with TRBJ1-2, with D possibly TRBD1 on 5 matching bases. The ends were cut back, 6 bases at V and 5 bases at J, with 13 bases in the middle. Germline values: CDR1 ENHRY, CDR2 SYGVKD. This CDR3 is built from 13 residues. DNA of the CDR3: TGTGCCATCAGACCAACCGACAGATATGGCTACACCTTC. Protein product: CAIRPTDRYGYTF.

The chain combines TRBV24-1 with TRBJ2-1, with a tentative D call TRBD1 (6 bases). V lost 4 bases, J lost 9 bases, and 21 bases lay in between. The CDR3 consists of 16 residues. Germline V gives CDR1 KGHDR, CDR2 SFDVKD. The CDR3 DNA reads TGTGCCACCAGTGAAGGGGCCGGGACCACCAGGGGTGAGCAGTTCTTC. It encodes CATSEGAGTTRGEQFF.

This chain uses TRBV29-1 with TRBJ2-7; a weak D match, TRBD2 (6 bases). Germline V gene data show CDR1 as SQVTM and CDR2 as ANQGSEA. The CDR3 is 13 residues long. V gave up 1 base and J gave up 7 bases, with 14 bases separating them. The CDR3 is CSVEGRGSDEQYF. In nucleotides, the CDR3 is TGCAGCGTTGAAGGGCGGGGTTCTGATGAGCAGTACTTC.

This clonotype has just a few counts. The chain employs TRBV3-1 and TRBJ2-7; 7 bases are shared with TRBD1. V trimming: 1 base; J trimming: 0 bases; junction bases outside the gene matches: 3. Germline V gene sequence: CDR1 LGHDT, CDR2 YNNKEL (reference sequence). This CDR3 contains 15 residues. For the CDR3, the DNA is TGTGCCAGCAGCCAAGGAGACAGGGTCTCCTACGAGCAGTACTTC. This encodes CASSQGDRVSYEQYF.

This clonotype was detected only once. V and J are TRBV29-1 and TRBJ1-1; D not certain. The CDR3 loop spans 12 amino acids. Trimming removed 6 bases from V and 3 bases from J, with 11 bases in between. Germline V gene lookup returns CDR1 SQVTM and CDR2 ANQGSEA. The CDR3 DNA follows: TGCAGCGTCCTCGGACGGGACACTGAAGCTTTCTTT. The encoded protein is CSVLGRDTEAFF.

This clonotype was observed a single time. A much bigger clone sits one base away, suggesting this may be a read error. The chain carries TRBV7-3 and TRBJ1-1; tentatively, D is TRBD1 (5 bases). Germline CDR1 reads SGHTA; CDR2 reads FQGTGA. CDR3 length: 13 amino acids. This CDR3 reads CASSVAEDTEASF. The CDR3 DNA is TGTGCCAGCAGCGTGGCGGAGGACACTGAAGCTTCCTTT.

The chain is built from TRBV10-2 and TRBJ2-7; D may be TRBD1 or TRBD2 (5 bases each). This CDR3 has 11 residues. Germline loops: CDR1 WSHSY, CDR2 SAAADI. V shed 4 bases and J shed 6 bases, with 7 bases lying between them. CDR3 region: CASSGGFEQYF. For the CDR3, the DNA is TGCGCCAGCAGTGGGGGGTTCGAGCAGTACTTC.

This clonotype appeared a single time. Here the CDR3 omits its conserved ending phenylalanine or tryptophan, so a read error is the likely source. The chain couples TRBV25-1 to TRBJ2-7; 10 bases fit TRBD2. Germline loops: CDR1 MGHDK, CDR2 SYGVNS. CDR3 length equals 15 residues. V was clipped by 8 bases and J by 1 base; unmatched bases: 8. CDR3 bases: TGTGCCAGCCAAATGGGTAGCGGGGGGTCCTACGAGCAGTACTCC. Amino acids: CASQMGSGGSYEQYS.

About this clonotype: The conserved closing phenylalanine or tryptophan is absent in this CDR3, likely reflecting a read error. CDR3 DNA: TGTGCCAGCAGCTTATATCGGCCAGGACGGTACGAGCAGTACCTC. It translates to CASSLYRPGRYEQYL. The chain joins TRBV7-9 to TRBJ2-7, with no clear D. Germline lookup yields CDR1 SEHNR and CDR2 FQNEAQ (reference sequence). The CDR3 covers 15 residues. V gave up 2 bases and J gave up 4 bases, with 15 bases separating them.

The V call is TRBV2, the J call TRBJ1-3; D unresolved. Germline-derived CDR1 and CDR2 are SNHLY and FYNNEI. This CDR3 has 14 amino acids. Trimming shortened V by 5 bases and J by 0 bases, and 8 bases separated the two germline ends. CDR3 loop: CASSQEASGNTIYF. The DNA of the CDR3 is TGTGCCAGCAGTCAGGAGGCCTCTGGAAACACCATATATTTT.